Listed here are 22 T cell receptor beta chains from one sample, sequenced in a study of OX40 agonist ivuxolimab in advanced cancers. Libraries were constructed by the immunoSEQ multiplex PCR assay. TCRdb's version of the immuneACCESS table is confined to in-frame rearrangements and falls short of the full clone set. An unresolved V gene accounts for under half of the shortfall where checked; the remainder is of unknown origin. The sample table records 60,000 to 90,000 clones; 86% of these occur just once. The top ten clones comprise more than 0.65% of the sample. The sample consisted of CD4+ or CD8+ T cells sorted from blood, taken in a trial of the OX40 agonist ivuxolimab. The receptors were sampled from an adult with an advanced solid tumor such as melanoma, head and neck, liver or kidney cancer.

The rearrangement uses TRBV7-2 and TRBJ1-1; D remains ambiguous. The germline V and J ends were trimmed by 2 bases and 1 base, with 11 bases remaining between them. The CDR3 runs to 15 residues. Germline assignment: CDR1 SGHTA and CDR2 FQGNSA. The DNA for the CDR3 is TGTGCCAGCAGCTTACGGGTTGGAAAGAACACTGAAGCTTTCTTT. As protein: CASSLRVGKNTEAFF.

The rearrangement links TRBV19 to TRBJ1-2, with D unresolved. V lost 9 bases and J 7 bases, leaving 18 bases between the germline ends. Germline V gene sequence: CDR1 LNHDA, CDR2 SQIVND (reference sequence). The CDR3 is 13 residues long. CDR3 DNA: TGTGCCAGCAACAACGAGGGAGCTTTTGGCTACACCTTC. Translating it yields CASNNEGAFGYTF. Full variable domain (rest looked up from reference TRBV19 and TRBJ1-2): DGGITQSPKYLFRKEGQNVTLSCEQNLNHDAMYWYRQDPGQGLRLIYYSQIVNDFQKGDIAEGYSVSREKKESFPLTVTSAQKNPTAFYLCASNNEGAFGYTFGSGTRLTVV.

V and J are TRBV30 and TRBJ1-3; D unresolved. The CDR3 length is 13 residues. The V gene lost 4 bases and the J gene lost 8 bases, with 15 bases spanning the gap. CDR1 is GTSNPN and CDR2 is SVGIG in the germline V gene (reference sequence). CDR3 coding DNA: TGTGCCTGGAAAATGGGTCGGTTAGACACCATATATTTT. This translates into CAWKMGRLDTIYF.

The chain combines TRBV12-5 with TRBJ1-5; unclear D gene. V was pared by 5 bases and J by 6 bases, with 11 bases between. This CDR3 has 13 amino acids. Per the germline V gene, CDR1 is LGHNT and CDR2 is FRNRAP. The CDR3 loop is CASGPDRLQPQHF. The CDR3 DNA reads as TGTGCTAGTGGTCCCGATCGTCTTCAGCCCCAGCATTTT.

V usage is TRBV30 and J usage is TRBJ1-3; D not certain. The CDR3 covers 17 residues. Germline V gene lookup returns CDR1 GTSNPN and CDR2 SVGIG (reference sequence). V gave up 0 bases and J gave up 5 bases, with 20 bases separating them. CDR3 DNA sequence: TGTGCCTGGAGTGTTAAGGAGGCAGCCGGGCGGAGAAACACCATATATTTT. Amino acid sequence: CAWSVKEAAGRRNTIYF.

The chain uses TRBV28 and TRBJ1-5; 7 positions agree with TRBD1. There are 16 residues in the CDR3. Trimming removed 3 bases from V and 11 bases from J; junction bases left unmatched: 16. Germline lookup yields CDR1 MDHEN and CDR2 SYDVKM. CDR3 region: CASSLGDSGSLRAQHF. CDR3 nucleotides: TGTGCCAGCAGTTTGGGGGACAGCGGGTCCCTAAGAGCCCAGCATTTT.

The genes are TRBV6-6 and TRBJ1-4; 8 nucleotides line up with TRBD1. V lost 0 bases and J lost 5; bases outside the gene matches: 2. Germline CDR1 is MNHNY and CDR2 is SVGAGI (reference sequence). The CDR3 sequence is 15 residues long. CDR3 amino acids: CASSYSRTGNEKLFF. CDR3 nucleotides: TGTGCCAGCAGTTACTCGAGGACAGGGAATGAAAAACTGTTTTTT.

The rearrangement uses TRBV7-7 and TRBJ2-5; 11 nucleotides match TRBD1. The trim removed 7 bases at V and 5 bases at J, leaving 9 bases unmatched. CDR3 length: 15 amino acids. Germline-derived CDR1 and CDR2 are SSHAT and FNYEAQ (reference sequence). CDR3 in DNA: TGTGCCAGCACCCCCGGGACAGGGGGGTGGGAGACCCAGTACTTC. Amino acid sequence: CASTPGTGGWETQYF.

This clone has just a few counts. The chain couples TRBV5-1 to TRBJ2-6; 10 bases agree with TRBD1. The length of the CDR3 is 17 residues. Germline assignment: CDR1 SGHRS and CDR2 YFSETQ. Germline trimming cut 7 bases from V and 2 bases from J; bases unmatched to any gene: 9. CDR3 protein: CASEPGQGSPGANVLTF. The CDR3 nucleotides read TGCGCCAGCGAGCCGGGACAGGGGTCACCTGGGGCCAACGTCCTGACTTTC.

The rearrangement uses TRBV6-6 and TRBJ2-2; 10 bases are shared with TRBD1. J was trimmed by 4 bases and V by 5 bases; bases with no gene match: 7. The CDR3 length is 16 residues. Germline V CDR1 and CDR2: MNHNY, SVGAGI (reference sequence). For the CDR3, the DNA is TGTGCCAGCAGTGTCCGACAGGGGGCGGGCACCGGGGAGCTGTTTTTT. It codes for CASSVRQGAGTGELFF.

The CDR3 DNA follows: TGCGCCAGCAGCTTCCGGGGGCGCCAAGAGACCCAGTACTTC. Translation gives CASSFRGRQETQYF. The chain uses TRBV5-1 and TRBJ2-5, with D tentatively TRBD1 or TRBD2 (6 bases each). The germline V gene has CDR1 SGHRS and CDR2 YFSETQ. Trimming removed 2 bases from V and 1 base from J, with 9 bases in between. This CDR3 has 14 residues.

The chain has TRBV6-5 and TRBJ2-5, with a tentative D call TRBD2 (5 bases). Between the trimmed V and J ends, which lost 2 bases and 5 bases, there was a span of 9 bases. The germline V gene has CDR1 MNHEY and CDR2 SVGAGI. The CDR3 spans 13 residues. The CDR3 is CASSYPGKETQYF. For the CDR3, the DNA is TGTGCCAGCAGTTACCCCGGGAAGGAGACCCAGTACTTC.

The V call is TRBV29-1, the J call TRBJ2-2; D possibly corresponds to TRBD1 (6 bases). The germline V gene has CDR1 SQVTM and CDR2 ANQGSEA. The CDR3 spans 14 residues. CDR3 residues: CRSTRGPNTGELFF. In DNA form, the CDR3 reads TGCAGGTCAACCAGGGGACCAAACACCGGGGAGCTGTTTTTT.

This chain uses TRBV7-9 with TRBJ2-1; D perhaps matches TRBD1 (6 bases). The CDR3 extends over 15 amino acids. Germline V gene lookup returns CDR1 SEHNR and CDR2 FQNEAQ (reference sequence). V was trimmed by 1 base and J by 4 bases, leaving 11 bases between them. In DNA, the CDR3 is TGTGCCAGCAGCTTAGTAACAGGGCGGTACAATGAGCAGTTCTTC. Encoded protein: CASSLVTGRYNEQFF.

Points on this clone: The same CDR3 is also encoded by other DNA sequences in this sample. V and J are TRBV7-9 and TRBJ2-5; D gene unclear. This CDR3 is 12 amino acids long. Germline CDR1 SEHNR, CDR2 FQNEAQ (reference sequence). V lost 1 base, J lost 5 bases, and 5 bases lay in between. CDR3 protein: CASSLVGETQYF. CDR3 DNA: TGTGCCAGCAGCTTAGTTGGGGAGACCCAGTACTTC.

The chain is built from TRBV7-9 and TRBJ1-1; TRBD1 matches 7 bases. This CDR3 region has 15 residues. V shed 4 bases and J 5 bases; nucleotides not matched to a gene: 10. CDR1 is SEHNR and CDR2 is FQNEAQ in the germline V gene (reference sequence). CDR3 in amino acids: CASSSRGGAGTEAFF. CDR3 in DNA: TGTGCCAGCAGCTCCAGAGGGGGCGCGGGGACTGAAGCTTTCTTT.

The CDR3 DNA follows: TGCGCCAGCAGCCAAGAGTGGGCAGGCCATTCCGGCTACACCTTC. Translated: CASSQEWAGHSGYTF. The chain is built from TRBV4-3 and TRBJ1-2; D remains unclear. CDR3 size: 15 residues. Germline CDR1 LGHNA, CDR2 YSLEER. V lost 0 bases and J lost 8, with 16 bases in between.

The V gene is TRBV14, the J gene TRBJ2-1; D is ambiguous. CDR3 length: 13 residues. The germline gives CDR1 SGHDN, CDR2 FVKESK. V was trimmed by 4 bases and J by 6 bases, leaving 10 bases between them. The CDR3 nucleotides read TGTGCCAGCAGCCGCCAGTACAGCAATGAGCAGTTCTTC. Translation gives CASSRQYSNEQFF.

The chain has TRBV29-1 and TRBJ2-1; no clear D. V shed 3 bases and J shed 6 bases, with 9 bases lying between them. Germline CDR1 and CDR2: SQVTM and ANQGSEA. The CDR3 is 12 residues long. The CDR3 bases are TGCAGCGTTGAGGAGAGCGTCAATGAGCAGTTCTTC. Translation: CSVEESVNEQFF.

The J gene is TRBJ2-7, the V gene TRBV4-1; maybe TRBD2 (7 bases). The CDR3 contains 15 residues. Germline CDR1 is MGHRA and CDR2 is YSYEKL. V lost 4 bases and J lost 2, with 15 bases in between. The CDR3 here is CASSLGGAGAYEQYF. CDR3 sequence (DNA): TGCGCCAGCAGCCTCGGGGGCGCGGGGGCCTACGAGCAGTACTTC.

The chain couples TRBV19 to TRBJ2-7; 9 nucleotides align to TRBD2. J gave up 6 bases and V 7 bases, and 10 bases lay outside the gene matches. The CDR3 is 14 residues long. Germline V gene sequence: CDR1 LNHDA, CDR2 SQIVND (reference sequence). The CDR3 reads CASKIKREAGEQYF. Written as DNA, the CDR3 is TGTGCCAGTAAAATCAAGCGGGAGGCGGGCGAGCAGTACTTC.

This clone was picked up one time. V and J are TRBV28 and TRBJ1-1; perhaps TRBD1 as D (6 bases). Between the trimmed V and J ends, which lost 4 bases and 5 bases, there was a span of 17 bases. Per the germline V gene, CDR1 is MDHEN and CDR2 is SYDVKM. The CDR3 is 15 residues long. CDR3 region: CASSSPGTWGTEAFF. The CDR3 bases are TGTGCCAGCAGTTCCCCCGGGACATGGGGGACTGAAGCTTTCTTT.